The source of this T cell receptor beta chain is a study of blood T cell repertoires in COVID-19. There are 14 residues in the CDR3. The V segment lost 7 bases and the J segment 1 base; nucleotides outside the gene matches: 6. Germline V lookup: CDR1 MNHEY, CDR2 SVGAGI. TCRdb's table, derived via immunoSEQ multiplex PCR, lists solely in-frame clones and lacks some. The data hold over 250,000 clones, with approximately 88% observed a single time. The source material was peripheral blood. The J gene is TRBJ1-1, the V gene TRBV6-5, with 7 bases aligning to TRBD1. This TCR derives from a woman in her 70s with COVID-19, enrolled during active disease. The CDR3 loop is CASNQQGSNTEAFF. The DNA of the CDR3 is TGTGCCAGCAATCAACAGGGGTCGAACACTGAAGCTTTCTTT.